These 13 T cell receptor beta chains were sequenced from one sample in a study of blood T cell repertoires in COVID-19. Assay used: immunoSEQ multiplex PCR; TCRdb lists only in-frame clones, some missing. The repertoire holds 200,000 or so clones, with about 87% as singletons. Sequences were obtained from PBMCs or T cells enriched from blood (not recorded which). All receptors come from a woman younger than 45 who had been exposed to COVID-19.

V is TRBV5-1 and J is TRBJ2-1; perhaps TRBD1 as D (5 bases). V shed 0 bases and J shed 2 bases, with 6 bases lying between them. This CDR3 is built from 14 residues. Germline CDR1 is SGHRS and CDR2 is YFSETQ. CDR3 coding DNA: TGCGCCAGCAGCTTGGTGACAGCCTACAATGAGCAGTTCTTC. This translates into CASSLVTAYNEQFF.

The chain couples TRBV4-1 to TRBJ1-5, with TRBD1 identical over 7 bases. J was trimmed by 6 bases and V by 4 bases; bases with no gene match: 6. This CDR3 has 14 residues. Germline V CDR1 and CDR2: MGHRA, YSYEKL. The CDR3 DNA sequence: TGCGCCAGCAGCCGAGCAACAGGGGTTCAGCCCCAGCATTTT. This sequence encodes CASSRATGVQPQHF.

This clone was counted between two and nine times. The gene calls are TRBV4-1 and TRBJ2-2; TRBD1 agrees at 7 bases. The junction had 9 bases not matched to a gene; V was cut back by 8 bases and J by 3 bases. CDR1 is MGHRA, CDR2 YSYEKL, per germline. The CDR3 extends over 15 amino acids. CDR3 coding DNA: TGCGCCAGCTCCTACCGGGACAGTGACACCGGGGAGCTGTTTTTT. Amino acids: CASSYRDSDTGELFF.

The chain employs TRBV6-5 and TRBJ1-5, with D perhaps matching TRBD1 (6 bases). V was shortened by 6 bases and J by 0 bases, with 9 bases between the two germline ends. CDR1 is MNHEY, CDR2 SVGAGI, per germline. This CDR3 spans 14 amino acids. CDR3 DNA: TGTGCCAGCAGAGCGACAGGTAGCAATCAGCCCCAGCATTTT. Translation gives CASRATGSNQPQHF.

CDR3 nucleotide sequence: TGTGCCAGCTCCCCCGACAGATTTGGTGAAAAACTGTTTTTT. Its translation: CASSPDRFGEKLFF. The chain joins TRBV2 to TRBJ1-4; tentative D call: TRBD1 (5 bases). Germline assignment: CDR1 SNHLY and CDR2 FYNNEI. Trimming removed 8 bases from V and 7 bases from J, with 17 bases in between. The CDR3 has 14 residues.

The chain couples TRBV18 to TRBJ1-1; possible D gene TRBD1, 6 bases. The CDR3 runs 15 residues. Deletions cut 3 bases from V and 1 base from J, with 12 bases between. The V gene's germline CDR1 is KGHSH and CDR2 LQKENI. The CDR3 sequence is CASSPLGQWNTEAFF. The CDR3 nucleotides are TGTGCCAGCTCACCTCTCGGACAGTGGAACACTGAAGCTTTCTTT.

In this sample, this clone turned up once. J is TRBJ2-1 and V is TRBV19; TRBD2 matches 8 bases. CDR1 and CDR2 from the germline V gene are LNHDA and SQIVND (reference sequence). The V gene end was trimmed by 6 bases and the J gene end by 7 bases; junction bases not matched to a gene: 8. CDR3 length: 14 amino acids. Here the CDR3 reads CASRSGGPGNEQFF. CDR3 nucleotide sequence: TGTGCCAGTAGATCGGGAGGGCCCGGAAATGAGCAGTTCTTC.

The chain links TRBV10-1 to TRBJ2-1, with unresolved D. Germline V CDR1 and CDR2: WNHNN, SYGVQD (reference sequence). The germline V and J ends were trimmed by 6 bases and 1 base, with 10 bases remaining between them. The CDR3 length is 14 residues. The CDR3, as DNA: TGCGCCAGCAGCCCCGCTCGGTCCTACAATGAGCAGTTCTTC. Translation: CASSPARSYNEQFF.

The chain uses TRBV9 and TRBJ2-1, with a possible D match to TRBD2 (5 bases). Germline V gene sequence: CDR1 SGDLS, CDR2 YYNGEE. Trimming cost V 0 bases and J 4 bases, with 14 bases left between them. This CDR3 spans 16 amino acids. The CDR3 nucleotides are TGTGCCAGCAGCGTAGAAGGGAGAACAAGGTACAATGAGCAGTTCTTC. Encoded protein: CASSVEGRTRYNEQFF. Full variable domain (missing parts from reference TRBV9 and TRBJ2-1): DSGVTQTPKHLITATGQRVTLRCSPRSGDLSVYWYQQSLDQGLQFLIQYYNGEERAKGNILERFSAQQFPDLHSELNLSSLELGDSALYFCASSVEGRTRYNEQFFGPGTRLTVL.

This chain connects TRBV4-2 to TRBJ2-4, with D unresolved. Trimming removed 0 bases from V and 0 bases from J, with 6 bases in between. CDR3 length equals 15 residues. Germline CDR1 reads LGHNA; CDR2 reads YNFKEQ. CDR3 protein: CASSQESLAKNIQYF. CDR3 DNA: TGTGCCAGCAGCCAAGAATCACTAGCCAAAAACATTCAGTACTTC.

The chain has TRBV6-1 and TRBJ2-7; TRBD1 might be the D (6 bases). The CDR3 totals 14 residues. The germline gives CDR1 MNHNS, CDR2 SASEGT. Trimming took 0 bases from V and 0 from J, leaving 6 bases between them. The CDR3 spells CASSEADSSYEQYF. DNA of the CDR3: TGTGCCAGCAGTGAAGCGGACAGCTCCTACGAGCAGTACTTC.

Written as DNA, the CDR3 is TGCGCCAGCAGCGGGACAGGGGTGGGTTATGAAAAACTGTTTTTT. Translating it yields CASSGTGVGYEKLFF. The chain uses TRBV5-1 and TRBJ1-4; TRBD1 aligns across 10 bases. Germline V gene lookup returns CDR1 SGHRS and CDR2 YFSETQ. The CDR3 covers 15 residues. V was clipped by 4 bases and J by 6 bases; unmatched bases: 6. Drawing the rest from reference TRBV5-1 and TRBJ1-4, the complete variable domain is KAGVTQTPRYLIKTRGQQVTLSCSPISGHRSVSWYQQTPGQGLQFLFEYFSETQRNKGNFPGRFSGRQFSNSRSEMNVSTLELGDSALYLCASSGTGVGYEKLFFGSGTQLSVL.

This clone was detected only once. The V gene is TRBV7-8, the J gene TRBJ2-7; weak D call: TRBD1 (6 bases). V shed 5 bases and J shed 2 bases, with 16 bases lying between them. The germline V gene has CDR1 SGHVS and CDR2 FQNEAQ. The CDR3 runs to 15 residues. Here the CDR3 reads CASSPGWDKAYEQYF. The CDR3 DNA follows: TGTGCCAGCAGCCCAGGGTGGGACAAAGCCTACGAGCAGTACTTC.